This TCR beta chain was identified in a study of sequential checkpoint blockade in melanoma. On the study more broadly: Arm A got nivolumab then ipilimumab; arm B the reverse, 1:1.

Losses at the gene ends were 6 bases for V and 2 bases for J; bases not matched to a gene: 9. The CDR3 totals 16 residues. Germline V gene data show CDR1 as LNHDA and CDR2 as SQIVND (reference sequence). Clones were sequenced by immunoSEQ multiplex PCR, and TCRdb holds only the in-frame ones, with some missing. The repertoire has about 12,000 clones, under 80% of them found once; the top ten carry 20% to 25%. Specified treatment: randomized to nivolumab then ipilimumab (arm A) or the reverse (arm B). Here the sequenced sample was CD8+ T cells sorted from blood (inferred from file names), taken from a patient given nivolumab and ipilimumab in sequence. V is TRBV19 and J is TRBJ2-3; 9 nucleotides line up with TRBD2. The sequence was collected from a human donor with melanoma. CDR3 sequence reads: CASSTGLAHYTDTQYF. The CDR3 DNA reads TGTGCCAGTAGCACCGGACTAGCGCACTACACAGATACGCAGTATTTT.